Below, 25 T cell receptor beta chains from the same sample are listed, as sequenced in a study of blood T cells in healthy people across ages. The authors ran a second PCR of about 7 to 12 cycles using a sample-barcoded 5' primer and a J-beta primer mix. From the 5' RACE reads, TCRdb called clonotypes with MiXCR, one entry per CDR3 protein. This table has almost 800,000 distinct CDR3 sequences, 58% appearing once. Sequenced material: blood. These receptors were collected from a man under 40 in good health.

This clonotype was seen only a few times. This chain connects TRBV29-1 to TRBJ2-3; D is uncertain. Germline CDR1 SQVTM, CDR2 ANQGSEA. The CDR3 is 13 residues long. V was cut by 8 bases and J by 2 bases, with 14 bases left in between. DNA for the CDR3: TGCAGCATTCGTGCGGAGATCACAGATACGCAGTATTTT. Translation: CSIRAEITDTQYF.

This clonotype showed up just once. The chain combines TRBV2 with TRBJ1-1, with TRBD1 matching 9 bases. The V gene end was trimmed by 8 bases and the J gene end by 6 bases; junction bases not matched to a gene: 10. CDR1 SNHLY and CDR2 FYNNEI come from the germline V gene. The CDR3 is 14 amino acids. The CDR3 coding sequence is TGTGCCAGCTGGGACAGGGTGATTTCGGCTGAAGCTTTCTTT. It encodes CASWDRVISAEAFF.

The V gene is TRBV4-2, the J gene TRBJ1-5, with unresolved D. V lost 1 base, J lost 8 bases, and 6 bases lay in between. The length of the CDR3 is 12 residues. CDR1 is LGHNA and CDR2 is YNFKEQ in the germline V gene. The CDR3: CASSQAGKPQHF. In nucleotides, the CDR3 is TGTGCCAGCAGCCAAGCGGGTAAGCCCCAGCATTTT.

CDR3 sequence (DNA): TGCGCCAGCAGCGCCGATATACACCCGGCGGAGGCCCAGTACTTC. Translating it yields CASSADIHPAEAQYF. The V and J genes are TRBV5-1 and TRBJ2-5, with D maybe TRBD2 (5 bases). V was pared by 4 bases and J by 9 bases, with 22 bases between. The CDR3 has 15 residues. Per germline, CDR1 SGHRS and CDR2 YFSETQ. The entire variable domain, with the rest obtained from reference TRBV5-1 and TRBJ2-5, is as follows: KAGVTQTPRYLIKTRGQQVTLSCSPISGHRSVSWYQQTPGQGLQFLFEYFSETQRNKGNFPGRFSGRQFSNSRSEMNVSTLELGDSALYLCASSADIHPAEAQYFGPGTRLLVL.

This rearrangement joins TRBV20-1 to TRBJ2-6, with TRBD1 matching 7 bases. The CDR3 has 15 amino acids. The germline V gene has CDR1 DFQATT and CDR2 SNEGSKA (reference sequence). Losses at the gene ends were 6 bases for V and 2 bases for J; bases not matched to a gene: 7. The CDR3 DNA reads TGCAGTGCCAACAGGGGCTCTACTGGGGCCAACGTCCTGACTTTC. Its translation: CSANRGSTGANVLTF.

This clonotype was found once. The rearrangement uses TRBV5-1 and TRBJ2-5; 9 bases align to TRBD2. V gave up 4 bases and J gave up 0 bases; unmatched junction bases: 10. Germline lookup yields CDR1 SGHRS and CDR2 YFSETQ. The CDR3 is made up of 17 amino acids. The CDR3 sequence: CASSTGILAGNQETQYF. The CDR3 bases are TGCGCCAGCAGCACCGGCATACTAGCGGGCAACCAAGAGACCCAGTACTTC.

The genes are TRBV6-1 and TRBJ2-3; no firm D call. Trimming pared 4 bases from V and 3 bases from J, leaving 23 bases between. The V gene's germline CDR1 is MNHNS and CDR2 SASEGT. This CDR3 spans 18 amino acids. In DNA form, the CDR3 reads TGTGCCAGCAGTGGCCCCAAGACAAGGGCGGACCTAACAGATACGCAGTATTTT. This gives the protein CASSGPKTRADLTDTQYF.

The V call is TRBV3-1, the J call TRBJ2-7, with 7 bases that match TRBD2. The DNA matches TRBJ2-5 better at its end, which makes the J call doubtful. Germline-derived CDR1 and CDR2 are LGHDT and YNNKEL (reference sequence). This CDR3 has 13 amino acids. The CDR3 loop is CASSRSGPETQYF. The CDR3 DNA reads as TGTGCCAGCAGCCGTAGCGGGCCAGAGACCCAGTACTTC.

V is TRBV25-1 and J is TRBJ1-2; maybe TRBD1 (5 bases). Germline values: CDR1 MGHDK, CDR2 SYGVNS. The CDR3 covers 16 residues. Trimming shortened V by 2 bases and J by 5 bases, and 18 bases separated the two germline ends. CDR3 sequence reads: CASSEHGGEEIYGYTF. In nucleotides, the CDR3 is TGTGCCAGCAGTGAACACGGAGGGGAAGAGATATATGGCTACACCTTC.

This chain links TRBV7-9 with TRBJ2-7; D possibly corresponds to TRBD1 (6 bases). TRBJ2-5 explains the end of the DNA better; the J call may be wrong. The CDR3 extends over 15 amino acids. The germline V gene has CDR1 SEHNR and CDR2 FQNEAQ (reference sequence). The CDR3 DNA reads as TGTGCCAGCAGCTTAGGTGTGTCAGGGGAAGAGACCCAGTACTTC. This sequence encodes CASSLGVSGEETQYF.

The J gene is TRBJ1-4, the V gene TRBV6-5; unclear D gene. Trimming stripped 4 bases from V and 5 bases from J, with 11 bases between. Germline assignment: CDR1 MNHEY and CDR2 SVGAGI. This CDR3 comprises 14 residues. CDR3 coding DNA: TGTGCCAGCAGTTCCCGGGGATACAATGAAAAACTGTTTTTT. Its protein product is CASSSRGYNEKLFF.

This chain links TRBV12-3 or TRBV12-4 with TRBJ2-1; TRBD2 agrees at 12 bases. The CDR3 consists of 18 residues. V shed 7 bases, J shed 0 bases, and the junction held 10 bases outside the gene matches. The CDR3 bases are TGTGCCAGCAAGGGGGGAACTAGCGGGGGGAGCTCCTACAATGAGCAGTTCTTC. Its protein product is CASKGGTSGGSSYNEQFF.

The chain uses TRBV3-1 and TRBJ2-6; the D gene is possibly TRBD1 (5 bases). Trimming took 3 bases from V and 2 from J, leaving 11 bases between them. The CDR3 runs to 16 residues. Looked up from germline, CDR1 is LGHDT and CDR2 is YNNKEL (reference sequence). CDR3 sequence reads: CASSQDNLPGANVLTF. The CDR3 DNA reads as TGTGCCAGCAGCCAGGACAATCTCCCTGGGGCCAACGTCCTGACTTTC.

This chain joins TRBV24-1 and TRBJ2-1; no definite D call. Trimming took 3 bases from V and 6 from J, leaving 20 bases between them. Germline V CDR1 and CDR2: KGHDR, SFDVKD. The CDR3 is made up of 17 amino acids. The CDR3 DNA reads TGTGCCACCAGTGATCCCCTCGGTGTACAATCGGTCAATGAGCAGTTCTTC. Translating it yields CATSDPLGVQSVNEQFF.

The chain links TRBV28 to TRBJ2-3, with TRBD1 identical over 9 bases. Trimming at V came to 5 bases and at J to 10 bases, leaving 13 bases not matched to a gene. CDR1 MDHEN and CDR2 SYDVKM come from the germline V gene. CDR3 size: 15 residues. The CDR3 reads CASSTGGQGQRAQYF. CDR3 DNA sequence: TGTGCCAGCAGTACCGGGGGACAGGGTCAGAGGGCGCAGTATTTT.

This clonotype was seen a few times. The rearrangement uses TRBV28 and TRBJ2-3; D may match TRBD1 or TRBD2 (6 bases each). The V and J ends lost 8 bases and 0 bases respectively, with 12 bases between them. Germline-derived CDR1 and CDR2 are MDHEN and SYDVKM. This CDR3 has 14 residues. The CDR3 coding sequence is TGTGCCAGCTTGGGGGGACATAGCACAGATACGCAGTATTTT. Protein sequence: CASLGGHSTDTQYF.

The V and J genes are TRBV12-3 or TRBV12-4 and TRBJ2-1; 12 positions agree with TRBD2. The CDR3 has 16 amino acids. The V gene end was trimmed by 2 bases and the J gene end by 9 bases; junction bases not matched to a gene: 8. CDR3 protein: CASSLWLAGGEREQFF. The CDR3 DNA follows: TGTGCCAGCAGTTTATGGCTAGCGGGAGGGGAACGTGAGCAGTTCTTC.

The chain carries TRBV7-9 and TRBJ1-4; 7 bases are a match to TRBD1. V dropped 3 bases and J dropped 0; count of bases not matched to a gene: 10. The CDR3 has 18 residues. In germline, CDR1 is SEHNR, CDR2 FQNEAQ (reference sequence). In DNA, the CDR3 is TGTGCCAGCAGCTTGGGACAGACCTTAACAACAACTAATGAAAAACTGTTTTTT. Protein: CASSLGQTLTTTNEKLFF. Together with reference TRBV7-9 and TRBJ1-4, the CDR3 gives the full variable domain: DTGVSQNPRHKITKRGQNVTFRCDPISEHNRLYWYRQTLGQGPEFLTYFQNEAQLEKSRLLSDRFSAERPKGSFSTLEIQRTEQGDSAMYLCASSLGQTLTTTNEKLFFGSGTQLSVL.

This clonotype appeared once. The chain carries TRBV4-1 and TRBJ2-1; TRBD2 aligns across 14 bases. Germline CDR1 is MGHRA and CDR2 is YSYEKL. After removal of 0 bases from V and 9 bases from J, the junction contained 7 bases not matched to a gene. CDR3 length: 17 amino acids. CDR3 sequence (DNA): TGCGCCAGCAGCCAAGAGGGACTAGCGGGAGTCCGTGGTGAGCAGTTCTTC. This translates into CASSQEGLAGVRGEQFF.

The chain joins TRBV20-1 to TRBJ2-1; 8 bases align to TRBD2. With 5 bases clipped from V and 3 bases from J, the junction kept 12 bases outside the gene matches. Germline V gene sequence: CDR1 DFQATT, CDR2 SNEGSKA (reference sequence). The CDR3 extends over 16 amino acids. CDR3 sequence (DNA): TGCAGTGCTTTAGCGGGGCGACTAGCGCTCTACAATGAGCAGTTCTTC. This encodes CSALAGRLALYNEQFF.

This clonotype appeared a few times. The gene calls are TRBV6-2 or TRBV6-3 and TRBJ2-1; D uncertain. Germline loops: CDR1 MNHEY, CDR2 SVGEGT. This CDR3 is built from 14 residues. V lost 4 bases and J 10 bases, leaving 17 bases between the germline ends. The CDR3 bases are TGTGCCAGCAGTTCTTATCCCGCTAATGGAGAGCAGTTCTTC. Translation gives CASSSYPANGEQFF.

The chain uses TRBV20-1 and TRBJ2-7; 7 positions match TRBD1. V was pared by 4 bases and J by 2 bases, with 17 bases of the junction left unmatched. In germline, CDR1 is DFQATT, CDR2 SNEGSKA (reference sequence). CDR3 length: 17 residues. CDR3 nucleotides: TGCAGTGCTAAGACAGGGTACCCCTTCTCTCCCACCTACGAGCAGTACTTC. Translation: CSAKTGYPFSPTYEQYF.

The CDR3 protein is CSASPREVTEAFF. The CDR3 nucleotides are TGCAGTGCTAGTCCCAGAGAAGTGACTGAAGCTTTCTTT. The V gene is TRBV20-1, the J gene TRBJ1-1, with unresolved D. Germline CDR1 reads DFQATT; CDR2 reads SNEGSKA (reference sequence). The CDR3 has 13 amino acids. V was cut by 3 bases and J by 5 bases, with 13 bases left in between.

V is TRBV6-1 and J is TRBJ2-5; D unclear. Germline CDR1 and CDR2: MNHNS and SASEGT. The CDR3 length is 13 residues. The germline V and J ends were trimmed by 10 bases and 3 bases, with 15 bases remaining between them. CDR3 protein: CANSLGPKETQYF. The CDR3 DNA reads TGTGCCAACAGCCTGGGCCCAAAAGAGACCCAGTACTTC.

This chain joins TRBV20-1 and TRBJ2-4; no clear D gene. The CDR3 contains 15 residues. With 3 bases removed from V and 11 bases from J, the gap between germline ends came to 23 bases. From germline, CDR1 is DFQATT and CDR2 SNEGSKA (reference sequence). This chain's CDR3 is CSASPSSSLRLFQYF. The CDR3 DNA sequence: TGCAGTGCTAGCCCCAGTTCGAGCTTACGACTCTTTCAGTACTTC.